This T cell receptor (beta chain) was observed in a study of shared clonotypes between healthy human individuals. Overall study: CD8 memory received one plate per donor, CD8 naive two, CD4 memory three and CD4 naive three.

This clone was found once. The sample carries other DNA sequences with the same CDR3. On sorted subsets, replicate PCRs used 150 to 250 ng DNA, or 31,000 or so T cell genomes. Clones were sequenced by immunoSEQ multiplex PCR, and TCRdb holds only the in-frame ones, with some missing. The sample yields some 2 million clones, around 96% seen once. Positive CCR7 selection of CD45RO-negative cells yielded the naive CD8 cells, and terminally differentiated effector memory CD45RA+ cells were excluded. The V gene's germline CDR1 is MNHEY and CDR2 SMNVEV (reference sequence). The CDR3 loop spans 13 amino acids. V lost 3 bases to trimming and J lost 5 bases, with 10 bases between them.

What was sequenced was naive CD8+ T cells sorted from blood. The receptor was derived from a man aged 18-30 years in good health. The chain has TRBV27 and TRBJ1-2; TRBD1 might be the D (5 bases). DNA of the CDR3: TGTGCCAGCAGTTTTGGGGGGGGATATGGCTACACCTTC. Residues: CASSFGGGYGYTF.